The 30 T cell receptor beta chains listed next were all sequenced from one sample in a study of CD8 T cells in ankylosing spondylitis. MiXCR, run by TCRdb on the 5' RACE reads, gives a single entry per CDR3 protein. The repertoire holds about 220,000 distinct CDR3 sequences, around 24% seen once, with roughly 6.7% in the top ten. The sample consisted of blood, either unsorted or a sorted T cell fraction (not recorded which). These receptors originate from a male donor with ankylosing spondylitis or in good health (not recorded which).

The CDR3 nucleotides are TGCGCCAGCATGTGGGAGAATAAAAATGAGCAGTTCTTC. This translates into CASMWENKNEQFF. The genes are TRBV23-1 and TRBJ2-1; possible D gene TRBD2, 5 bases. TRBV23-1 is treated as an ORF (open reading frame) with a function not yet certain. The V end was cut by 7 bases, the J end by 7 bases, with 14 bases between. The CDR3 is made up of 13 amino acids.

This clonotype was seen repeatedly, ten times or more. The chain recombines TRBV5-1 with TRBJ2-5, with D possibly being TRBD2 (6 bases). This CDR3 spans 14 amino acids. The ends were cut back, 1 base at V and 4 bases at J, with 11 bases in the middle. Germline V gene lookup returns CDR1 SGHRS and CDR2 YFSETQ. The CDR3 region is CASSLRSGRETQYF. CDR3 in DNA: TGCGCCAGCAGCTTGCGAAGCGGGCGAGAGACCCAGTACTTC.

The chain has TRBV11-2 and TRBJ2-3, with D hard to call. CDR3 size: 16 residues. Germline loops: CDR1 SGHAT, CDR2 FQNNGV. The V end lost 0 bases, the J end lost 3 bases, and 13 bases lay between the germline ends. CDR3 sequence: CASSLEGLVMTDTQYF. The CDR3 nucleotides are TGTGCCAGCAGCTTAGAGGGGTTAGTGATGACAGATACGCAGTATTTT.

This clonotype occurred many times. The chain has TRBV7-2 and TRBJ1-5; possibly TRBD1 for D (5 bases). The CDR3 loop spans 14 amino acids. V shed 6 bases and J shed 5 bases, with 14 bases lying between them. CDR1 and CDR2 (germline): SGHTA, FQGNSA. As DNA, the CDR3 is TGTGCCAGCAGGCGGGACGGATCTTATCAGCCCCAGCATTTT. It encodes CASRRDGSYQPQHF.

This clonotype has at least ten counts. The chain combines TRBV7-2 with TRBJ2-5; a weak D match, TRBD2 (5 bases). The CDR3 totals 14 residues. From germline, CDR1 is SGHTA and CDR2 FQGNSA. Trimming removed 6 bases from V and 2 bases from J, with 13 bases in between. CDR3 region: CASREGPGQETQYF. In DNA form, the CDR3 reads TGTGCCAGCAGAGAGGGCCCGGGGCAAGAGACCCAGTACTTC.

This clonotype occurred a few times. J is TRBJ2-1 and V is TRBV7-3; TRBD2 aligns across 9 bases. Trimming removed 5 bases from V and 10 bases from J; junction bases left unmatched: 9. The CDR3 sequence is 14 residues long. Germline CDR1 SGHTA, CDR2 FQGTGA. CDR3: CASSPGGLAREQFF. The CDR3 DNA reads TGTGCCAGCAGCCCGGGGGGACTAGCTCGCGAGCAGTTCTTC. Variable domain in full (rest from reference TRBV7-3 and TRBJ2-1): GAGVSQTPSNKVTEKGKYVELRCDPISGHTALYWYRQSLGQGPEFLIYFQGTGAADDSGLPNDRFFAVRPEGSVSTLKIQRTERGDSAVYLCASSPGGLAREQFFGPGTRLTVL.

This clonotype was seen many times. The chain is built from TRBV18 and TRBJ2-7; D possibly matches TRBD1 or TRBD2 (5 bases each). Germline loops: CDR1 KGHSH, CDR2 LQKENI. This CDR3 has 15 residues. The V gene lost 2 bases and the J gene lost 3 bases, with 14 bases spanning the gap. CDR3 nucleotide sequence: TGTGCCAGCTCACCATCCTCCCCAGGGAGCTACGAGCAGTACTTC. It translates to CASSPSSPGSYEQYF. Full variable domain (remainder filled in from reference TRBV18 and TRBJ2-7): NAGVMQNPRHLVRRRGQEARLRCSPMKGHSHVYWYRQLPEEGLKFMVYLQKENIIDESGMPKERFSAEFPKEGPSILRIQQVVRGDSAAYFCASSPSSPGSYEQYFGPGTRLTVT.

The CDR3 nucleotides are TGTGCCAGCCTTCCAGGCCTTCCTAACACTGAAGCTTTCTTT. As protein: CASLPGLPNTEAFF. The chain recombines TRBV2 with TRBJ1-1; D unresolved. This CDR3 contains 14 residues. Trimming stripped 8 bases from V and 2 bases from J, with 15 bases between. The germline V gene encodes CDR1 SNHLY and CDR2 FYNNEI.

In its sample, this clonotype was seen a few times. The V and J genes are TRBV29-1 and TRBJ2-3; D gene ambiguous. V was trimmed by 6 bases and J by 5 bases, leaving 15 bases between them. Germline V gene data show CDR1 as SQVTM and CDR2 as ANQGSEA. This CDR3 region has 13 residues. CDR3 sequence reads: CSVAQRLEDTQYF. DNA for the CDR3: TGCAGCGTGGCTCAAAGACTGGAAGATACGCAGTATTTT.

This clonotype has at least ten counts. The chain links TRBV12-3 or TRBV12-4 to TRBJ2-7; 7 nucleotides line up with TRBD2. This CDR3 is 14 amino acids long. J lost 7 bases, V lost 8 bases, and 14 bases had no gene match. The CDR3 spells CASGPRDYLREQYF. The CDR3 bases are TGTGCCAGCGGGCCCCGGGACTACCTGAGGGAGCAGTACTTC.

V gene TRBV7-8 combines with J gene TRBJ2-5; 14 nucleotides agree with TRBD2. V was pared by 0 bases and J by 5 bases, with 5 bases of the junction left unmatched. The CDR3 is 17 amino acids. From germline, CDR1 is SGHVS and CDR2 FQNEAQ. The CDR3 sequence: CASSLARLAGGKETQYF. Here the CDR3 DNA reads TGTGCCAGCAGCTTAGCCCGACTAGCGGGAGGGAAGGAGACCCAGTACTTC.

The chain has TRBV18 and TRBJ1-2; D is undetermined. Germline values: CDR1 KGHSH, CDR2 LQKENI. CDR3 length equals 14 residues. The germline V and J ends were trimmed by 0 bases and 8 bases, with 13 bases remaining between them. The CDR3 bases are TGTGCCAGCTCACCACCGGGAGCCTCCTTCGGCTACACCTTC. It translates to CASSPPGASFGYTF.

This clonotype was seen a few times. The gene calls are TRBV7-2 and TRBJ2-1; TRBD2 matches 9 bases. The germline CDR1 and CDR2 sequences are SGHTA and FQGNSA. Trimming removed 1 base from V and 4 bases from J; junction bases left unmatched: 5. This CDR3 has 16 residues. CDR3 region: CASSLVRLAVYNEQFF. CDR3 in DNA: TGTGCCAGCAGCTTAGTCCGACTAGCGGTTTACAATGAGCAGTTCTTC.

This clonotype showed up many times. The gene calls are TRBV6-5 and TRBJ2-3; TRBD1 matches at 12 bases. The CDR3 covers 16 residues. The junction had 6 bases not matched to a gene; V was cut back by 0 bases and J by 8 bases. Germline CDR1 is MNHEY and CDR2 is SVGAGI. The CDR3 DNA reads as TGTGCCAGCAGTTACTCAGCGGGACAGGGGGCGGGTACGCAGTATTTT. Residues: CASSYSAGQGAGTQYF.

This clonotype showed up many times. The chain carries TRBV7-3 and TRBJ2-2; D tentatively reads TRBD1 or TRBD2 (6 bases each). This CDR3 contains 16 residues. The germline V gene has CDR1 SGHTA and CDR2 FQGTGA. Trimming took off 3 bases at V and 4 bases at J, with 15 bases between the two ends. CDR3 bases: TGTGCCAGCAGCTTGAGGGGGGATAGGATCACCGGGGAGCTGTTTTTT. Amino acids: CASSLRGDRITGELFF.

This clonotype has more than one count but fewer than ten. This chain uses TRBV18 with TRBJ2-3, with a tentative D call TRBD2 (5 bases). This CDR3 spans 15 amino acids. Trimming cost V 2 bases and J 9 bases, with 18 bases left between them. The germline V gene encodes CDR1 KGHSH and CDR2 LQKENI. The CDR3 reads CASSPERTPVETQYF. The CDR3 nucleotides read TGTGCCAGCTCACCAGAAAGGACTCCTGTCGAGACGCAGTATTTT.

V is TRBV7-9 and J is TRBJ2-1, with unresolved D. Trimming stripped 3 bases from V and 5 bases from J, with 8 bases between. This CDR3 spans 13 amino acids. Per germline, CDR1 SEHNR and CDR2 FQNEAQ (reference sequence). The CDR3, as DNA: TGTGCCAGCAGCTTGATCCGTAACAATGAGCAGTTCTTC. It codes for CASSLIRNNEQFF.

This clonotype showed up many times. The chain recombines TRBV18 with TRBJ2-1; 7 bases align to TRBD2. V shed 3 bases and J 2 bases; nucleotides not matched to a gene: 4. This CDR3 is 15 amino acids long. Germline values: CDR1 KGHSH, CDR2 LQKENI. The CDR3 DNA reads as TGTGCCAGCTCACCTTCGGGGAGGGCCTACAATGAGCAGTTCTTC. It yields the protein CASSPSGRAYNEQFF.

This clonotype was seen ten or more times. This chain joins TRBV20-1 and TRBJ2-1, with 7 bases aligning to TRBD1. This CDR3 has 15 amino acids. The germline gives CDR1 DFQATT, CDR2 SNEGSKA (reference sequence). J gave up 0 bases and V 6 bases, and 8 bases lay outside the gene matches. The CDR3 DNA reads TGCAGTGCGAGGGGGCGTATCAGCTCCTACAATGAGCAGTTCTTC. Protein product: CSARGRISSYNEQFF.

There are many counts of this clonotype. The V and J genes are TRBV18 and TRBJ2-5; no definite D call. The germline V and J ends were trimmed by 5 bases and 5 bases, with 9 bases remaining between them. In germline, CDR1 is KGHSH, CDR2 LQKENI. The CDR3 has 12 amino acids. The CDR3 sequence: CASSSGLETQYF. As DNA, the CDR3 is TGTGCCAGCTCATCGGGCCTGGAGACCCAGTACTTC.

The genes are TRBV29-1 and TRBJ1-2; 7 nucleotides line up with TRBD1. This CDR3 contains 16 residues. Germline V lookup: CDR1 SQVTM, CDR2 ANQGSEA. After removal of 6 bases from V and 1 base from J, the junction contained 14 bases not matched to a gene. The CDR3 DNA is TGCAGCGTCCTTGATGCGACGGGACAGAGTAACTATGGCTACACCTTC. Encoded protein: CSVLDATGQSNYGYTF.

This clonotype was seen repeatedly, ten times or more. The chain employs TRBV12-3 or TRBV12-4 and TRBJ2-7, with TRBD1 identical over 9 bases. CDR3 length: 14 residues. J was trimmed by 3 bases and V by 5 bases; bases with no gene match: 5. The CDR3 loop is CASSLSTGGYEQYF. In nucleotides, the CDR3 is TGTGCCAGCAGTCTCTCGACAGGGGGCTACGAGCAGTACTTC.

This clonotype has just a few counts. V is TRBV27 and J is TRBJ1-5; D not resolved. The CDR3 sequence is 17 residues long. Per germline, CDR1 MNHEY and CDR2 SMNVEV (reference sequence). V was trimmed by 0 bases and J by 2 bases, leaving 14 bases between them. The DNA of the CDR3 is TGTGCCAGCAGTTTATCGTGGGCCCTGACGGGCAATCAGCCCCAGCATTTT. Translated, it gives CASSLSWALTGNQPQHF.

This clonotype was seen at least ten times. The rearrangement joins TRBV5-6 to TRBJ2-2, with TRBD1 as a possible D gene (5 bases). The CDR3 runs to 15 residues. With 4 bases removed from V and 6 bases from J, the gap between germline ends came to 16 bases. CDR1 and CDR2 (germline): SGHDT, YYEEEE. The chain's CDR3 is CASSPLGLGSGELFF. In DNA, the CDR3 is TGTGCCAGCAGCCCCCTGGGGCTGGGGTCCGGGGAGCTGTTTTTT.

This sequence joins TRBV20-1 and TRBJ2-7, with a possible D match to TRBD2 (6 bases). CDR3 size: 13 residues. V lost 3 bases and J lost 5, with 14 bases in between. CDR1 is DFQATT, CDR2 SNEGSKA, per germline (reference sequence). CDR3 sequence (DNA): TGCAGTGCTAGCCCCCCGGGGGTCCACGAGCAGTACTTC. It codes for CSASPPGVHEQYF.

This clonotype was seen at least ten times. The chain has TRBV7-2 and TRBJ1-1; 9 nucleotides align to TRBD1. V lost 6 bases, J lost 8 bases, and 7 bases stayed unmatched. The CDR3 consists of 13 residues. From germline, CDR1 is SGHTA and CDR2 FQGNSA. Here the CDR3 DNA reads TGTGCCAGCAGGCCCCCGGGACAGGGAGAAGCTTTCTTT. Residues: CASRPPGQGEAFF.

This clonotype was detected ten times or more. The rearrangement links TRBV2 to TRBJ2-4, with D perhaps matching TRBD1 or TRBD2 (5 bases each). The CDR3 has 15 residues. CDR1 and CDR2 from the germline V gene are SNHLY and FYNNEI. V lost 8 bases to trimming and J lost 0 bases, with 14 bases between them. CDR3 in amino acids: CASSRDALAKNIQYF. As DNA, the CDR3 is TGTGCCAGCTCCCGGGACGCTCTAGCCAAAAACATTCAGTACTTC.

This clonotype has at least ten counts. The chain carries TRBV10-3 and TRBJ1-1; 9 nucleotides align to TRBD1. In germline, CDR1 is ENHRY, CDR2 SYGVKD. Trimming removed 6 bases from V and 5 bases from J; junction bases left unmatched: 1. The CDR3 is made up of 12 amino acids. The CDR3 loop reads CAIRGQGTEAFF. The CDR3 nucleotides are TGTGCCATCAGGGGACAGGGAACTGAAGCTTTCTTT.

This clonotype was seen at least ten times. V usage is TRBV29-1 and J usage is TRBJ2-3; D uncertain. The CDR3 is made up of 14 amino acids. Trimming cost V 5 bases and J 2 bases, with 14 bases left between them. CDR1 and CDR2 from the germline V gene are SQVTM and ANQGSEA. The CDR3 sequence: CSVLRVGFTDTQYF. The DNA for the CDR3 is TGCAGCGTTCTTAGGGTTGGTTTCACAGATACGCAGTATTTT.

In this sample, this clonotype turned up a few times. The V and J genes are TRBV29-1 and TRBJ1-4, with TRBD1 matching over 9 bases. With 7 bases clipped from V and 6 bases from J, the junction kept 12 bases outside the gene matches. Germline lookup yields CDR1 SQVTM and CDR2 ANQGSEA. The CDR3 consists of 15 residues. The CDR3 here is CSARSPGQGDEKLFF. CDR3 coding DNA: TGCAGCGCTCGATCCCCGGGACAGGGAGATGAAAAACTGTTTTTT.